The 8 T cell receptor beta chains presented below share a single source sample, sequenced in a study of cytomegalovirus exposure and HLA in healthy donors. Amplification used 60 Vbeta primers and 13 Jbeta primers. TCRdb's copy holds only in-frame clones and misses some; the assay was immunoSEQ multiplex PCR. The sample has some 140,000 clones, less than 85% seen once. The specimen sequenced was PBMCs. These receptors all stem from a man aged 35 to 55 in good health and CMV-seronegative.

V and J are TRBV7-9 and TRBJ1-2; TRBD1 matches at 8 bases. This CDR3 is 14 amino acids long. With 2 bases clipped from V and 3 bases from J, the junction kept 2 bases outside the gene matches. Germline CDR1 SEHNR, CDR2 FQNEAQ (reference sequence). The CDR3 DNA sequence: TGTGCCAGCAGCTTATCGGGACAGGACTATGGCTACACCTTC. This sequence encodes CASSLSGQDYGYTF.

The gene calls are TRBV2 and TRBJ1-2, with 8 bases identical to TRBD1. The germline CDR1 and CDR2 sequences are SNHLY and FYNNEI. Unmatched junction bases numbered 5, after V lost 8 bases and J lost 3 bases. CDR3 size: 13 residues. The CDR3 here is CASRGQGDYGYTF. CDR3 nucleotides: TGTGCCAGCCGAGGACAGGGAGACTATGGCTACACCTTC.

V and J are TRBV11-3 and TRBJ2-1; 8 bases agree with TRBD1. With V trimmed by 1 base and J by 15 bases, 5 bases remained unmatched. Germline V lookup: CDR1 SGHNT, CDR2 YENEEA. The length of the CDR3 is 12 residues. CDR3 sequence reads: CASSLGQGAAFF. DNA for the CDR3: TGTGCCAGCAGCTTAGGGCAGGGGGCTGCGTTCTTC.

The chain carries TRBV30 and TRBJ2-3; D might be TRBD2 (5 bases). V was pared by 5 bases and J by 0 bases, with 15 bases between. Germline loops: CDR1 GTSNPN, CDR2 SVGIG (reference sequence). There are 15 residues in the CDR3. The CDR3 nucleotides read TGTGCCTGGCTACCGAGCGGATCTAGCACAGATACGCAGTATTTT. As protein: CAWLPSGSSTDTQYF. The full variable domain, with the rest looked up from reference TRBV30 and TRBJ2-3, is SQTIHQWPATLVQPVGSPLSLECTVEGTSNPNLYWYRQAAGRGLQLLFYSVGIGQISSEVPQNLSASRPQDRQFILSSKKLLLSDSGFYLCAWLPSGSSTDTQYFGPGTRLTVL.

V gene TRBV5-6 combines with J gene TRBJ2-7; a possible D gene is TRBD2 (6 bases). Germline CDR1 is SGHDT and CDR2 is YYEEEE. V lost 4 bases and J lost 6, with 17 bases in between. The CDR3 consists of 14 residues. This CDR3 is CASSRPGTGGEQYF. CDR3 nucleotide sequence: TGTGCCAGCAGCCGACCCGGGACCGGGGGCGAGCAGTACTTC.

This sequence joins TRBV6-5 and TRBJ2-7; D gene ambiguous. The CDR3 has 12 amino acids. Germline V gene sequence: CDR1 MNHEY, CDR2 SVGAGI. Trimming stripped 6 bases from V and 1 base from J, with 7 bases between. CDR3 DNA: TGTGCCAGCAGCTCAACTTCCTACGAGCAGTACTTC. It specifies CASSSTSYEQYF.

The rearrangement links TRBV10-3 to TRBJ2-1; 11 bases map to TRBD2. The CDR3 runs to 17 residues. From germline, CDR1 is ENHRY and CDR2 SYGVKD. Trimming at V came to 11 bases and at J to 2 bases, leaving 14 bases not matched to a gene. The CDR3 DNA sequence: TGTGCCGTCGGCGGACAGTTAGCGGGAGGGCCCTACAATGAGCAGTTCTTC. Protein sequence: CAVGGQLAGGPYNEQFF.

The CDR3 region is CAISIYRNTEAFF. For the CDR3, the DNA is TGTGCCATCTCTATCTACCGCAACACTGAAGCTTTCTTT. The chain joins TRBV6-1 to TRBJ1-1, with D unresolved. V was cut by 10 bases and J by 2 bases, with 14 bases left in between. This CDR3 comprises 13 residues. Germline V lookup: CDR1 MNHNS, CDR2 SASEGT.